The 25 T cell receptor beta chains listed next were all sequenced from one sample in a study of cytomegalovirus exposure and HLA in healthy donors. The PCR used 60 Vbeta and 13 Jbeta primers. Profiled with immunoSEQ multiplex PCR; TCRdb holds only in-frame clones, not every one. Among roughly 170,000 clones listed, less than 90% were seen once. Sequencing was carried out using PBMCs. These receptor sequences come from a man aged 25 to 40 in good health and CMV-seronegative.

This CDR3 reads CASSLGTSGRIEQYF. The CDR3 DNA reads TGTGCCAGCAGCTTGGGGACTAGCGGGAGGATTGAGCAGTACTTC. This chain connects TRBV7-8 to TRBJ2-7, with 15 bases that match TRBD2. CDR3 size: 15 residues. The junction had 4 bases not matched to a gene; V was cut back by 3 bases and J by 7 bases. In germline, CDR1 is SGHVS, CDR2 FQNEAQ.

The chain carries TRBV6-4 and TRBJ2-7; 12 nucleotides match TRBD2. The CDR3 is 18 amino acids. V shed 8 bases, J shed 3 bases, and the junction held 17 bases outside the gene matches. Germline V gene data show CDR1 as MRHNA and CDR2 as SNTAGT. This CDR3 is CASYDRVLAGGKNYEQYF. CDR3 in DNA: TGTGCCAGCTATGACAGGGTACTAGCGGGAGGAAAAAACTACGAGCAGTACTTC.

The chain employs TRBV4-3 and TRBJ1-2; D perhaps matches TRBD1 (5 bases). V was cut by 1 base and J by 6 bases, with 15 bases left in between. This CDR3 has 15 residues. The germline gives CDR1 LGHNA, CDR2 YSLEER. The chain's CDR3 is CASSQGPREGDGYTF. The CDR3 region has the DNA TGCGCCAGCAGCCAAGGGCCAAGGGAAGGGGATGGCTACACCTTC.

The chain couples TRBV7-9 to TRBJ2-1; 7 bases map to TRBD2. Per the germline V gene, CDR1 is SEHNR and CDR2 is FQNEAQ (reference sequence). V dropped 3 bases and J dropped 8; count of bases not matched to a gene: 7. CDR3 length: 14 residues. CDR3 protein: CASSFREGRYEQFF. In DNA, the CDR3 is TGTGCCAGCAGCTTTAGGGAGGGGAGATATGAGCAGTTCTTC.

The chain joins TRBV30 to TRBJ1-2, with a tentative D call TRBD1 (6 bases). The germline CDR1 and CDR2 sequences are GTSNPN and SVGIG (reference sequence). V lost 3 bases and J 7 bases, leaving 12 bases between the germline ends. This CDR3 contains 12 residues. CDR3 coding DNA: TGTGCCTGGAGGACAGGCGGAGGTGGCTACACCTTC. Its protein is CAWRTGGGGYTF.

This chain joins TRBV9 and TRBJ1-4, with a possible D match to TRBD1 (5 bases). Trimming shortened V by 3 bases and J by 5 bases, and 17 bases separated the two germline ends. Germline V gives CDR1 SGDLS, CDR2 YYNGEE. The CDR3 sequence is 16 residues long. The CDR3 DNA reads TGTGCCAGCAGCGAAAAGGGGCAGGGAACAAATGAAAAACTGTTTTTT. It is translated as CASSEKGQGTNEKLFF.

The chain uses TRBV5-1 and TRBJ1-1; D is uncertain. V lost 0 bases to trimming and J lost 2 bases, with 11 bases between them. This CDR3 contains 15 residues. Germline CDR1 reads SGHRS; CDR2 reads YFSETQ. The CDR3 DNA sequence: TGCGCCAGCAGCTTGGATGGTCGGTTAAACACTGAAGCTTTCTTT. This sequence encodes CASSLDGRLNTEAFF.

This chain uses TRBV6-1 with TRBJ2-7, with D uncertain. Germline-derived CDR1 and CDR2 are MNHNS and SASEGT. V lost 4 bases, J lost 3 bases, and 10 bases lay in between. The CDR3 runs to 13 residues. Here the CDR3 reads CASSGAHYYEQYF. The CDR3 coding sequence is TGTGCCAGCAGTGGGGCACATTACTACGAGCAGTACTTC.

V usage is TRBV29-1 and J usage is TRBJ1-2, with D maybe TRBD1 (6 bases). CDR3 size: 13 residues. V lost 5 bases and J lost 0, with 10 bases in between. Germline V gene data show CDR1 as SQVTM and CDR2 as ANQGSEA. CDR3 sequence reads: CSVSQGTNYGYTF. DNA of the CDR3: TGCAGCGTTAGCCAGGGGACTAACTATGGCTACACCTTC.

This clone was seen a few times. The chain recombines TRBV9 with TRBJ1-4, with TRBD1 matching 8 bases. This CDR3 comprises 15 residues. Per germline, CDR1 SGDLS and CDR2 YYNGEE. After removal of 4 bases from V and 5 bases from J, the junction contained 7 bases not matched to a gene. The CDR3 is CASSFRQGLNEKLFF. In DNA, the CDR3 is TGTGCCAGCAGCTTCCGACAGGGGCTGAATGAAAAACTGTTTTTT.

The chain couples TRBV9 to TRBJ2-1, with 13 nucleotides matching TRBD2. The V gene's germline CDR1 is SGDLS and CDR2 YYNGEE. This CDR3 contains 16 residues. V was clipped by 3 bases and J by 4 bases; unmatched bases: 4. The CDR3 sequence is CASSGTLAGGYNEQFF. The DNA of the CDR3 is TGTGCCAGCAGCGGGACACTAGCGGGGGGGTACAATGAGCAGTTCTTC.

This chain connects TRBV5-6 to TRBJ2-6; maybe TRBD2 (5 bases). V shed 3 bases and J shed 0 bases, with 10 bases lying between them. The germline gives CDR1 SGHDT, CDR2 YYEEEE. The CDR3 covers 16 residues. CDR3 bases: TGTGCCAGCAGCTCGACTAAAGACTCTGGGGCCAACGTCCTGACTTTC. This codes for CASSSTKDSGANVLTF. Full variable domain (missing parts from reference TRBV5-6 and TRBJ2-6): DAGVTQSPTHLIKTRGQQVTLRCSPKSGHDTVSWYQQALGQGPQFIFQYYEEEERQRGNFPDRFSGHQFPNYSSELNVNALLLGDSALYLCASSSTKDSGANVLTFGAGSRLTVL.

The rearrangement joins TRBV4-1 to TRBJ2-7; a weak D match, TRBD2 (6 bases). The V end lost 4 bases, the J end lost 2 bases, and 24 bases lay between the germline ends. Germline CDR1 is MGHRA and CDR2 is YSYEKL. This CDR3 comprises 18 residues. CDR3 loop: CASSLFGARDSTPYEQYF. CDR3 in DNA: TGCGCCAGCAGCCTATTCGGCGCGCGGGACTCAACTCCCTACGAGCAGTACTTC.

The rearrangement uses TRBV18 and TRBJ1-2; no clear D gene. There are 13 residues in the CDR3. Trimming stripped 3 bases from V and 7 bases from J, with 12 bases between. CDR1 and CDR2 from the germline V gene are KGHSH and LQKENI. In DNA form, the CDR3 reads TGTGCCAGCTCACCCGGGAAAGAGGGTGGCTACACCTTC. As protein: CASSPGKEGGYTF.

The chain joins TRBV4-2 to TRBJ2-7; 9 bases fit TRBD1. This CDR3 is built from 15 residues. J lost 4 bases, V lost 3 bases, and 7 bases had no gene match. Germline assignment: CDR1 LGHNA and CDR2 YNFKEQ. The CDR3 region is CASSHPGTGRYEQYF. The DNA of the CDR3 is TGTGCCAGCAGCCACCCCGGGACAGGGAGGTACGAGCAGTACTTC.

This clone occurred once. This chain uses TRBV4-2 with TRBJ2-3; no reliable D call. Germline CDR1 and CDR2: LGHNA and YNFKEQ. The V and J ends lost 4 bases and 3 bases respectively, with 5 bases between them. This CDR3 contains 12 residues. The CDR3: CASSLGTDTQYF. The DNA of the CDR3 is TGTGCCAGCAGCCTCGGTACAGATACGCAGTATTTT.

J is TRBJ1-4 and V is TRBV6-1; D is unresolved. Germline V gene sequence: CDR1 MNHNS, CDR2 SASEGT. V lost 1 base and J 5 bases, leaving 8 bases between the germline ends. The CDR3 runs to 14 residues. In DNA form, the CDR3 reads TGTGCCAGCAGTGAAGACAGCTACAATGAAAAACTGTTTTTT. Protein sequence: CASSEDSYNEKLFF.

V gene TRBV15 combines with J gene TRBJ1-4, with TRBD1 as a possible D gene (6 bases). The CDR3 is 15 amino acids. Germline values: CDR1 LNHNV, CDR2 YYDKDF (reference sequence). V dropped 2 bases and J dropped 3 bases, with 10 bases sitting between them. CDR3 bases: TGTGCCACCAGCAGAAGACAGGCCCCTAATGAAAAACTGTTTTTT. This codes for CATSRRQAPNEKLFF. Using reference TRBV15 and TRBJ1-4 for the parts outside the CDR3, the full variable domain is DAMVIQNPRYQVTQFGKPVTLSCSQTLNHNVMYWYQQKSSQAPKLLFHYYDKDFNNEADTPDNFQSRRPNTSFCFLDIRSPGLGDTAMYLCATSRRQAPNEKLFFGSGTQLSVL.

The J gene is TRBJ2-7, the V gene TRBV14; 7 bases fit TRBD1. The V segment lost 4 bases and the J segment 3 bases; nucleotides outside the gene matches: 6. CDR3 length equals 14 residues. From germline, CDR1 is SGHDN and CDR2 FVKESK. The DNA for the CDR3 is TGTGCCAGCAGCCGTCGGACAGGCGTCTACGAGCAGTACTTC. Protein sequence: CASSRRTGVYEQYF.

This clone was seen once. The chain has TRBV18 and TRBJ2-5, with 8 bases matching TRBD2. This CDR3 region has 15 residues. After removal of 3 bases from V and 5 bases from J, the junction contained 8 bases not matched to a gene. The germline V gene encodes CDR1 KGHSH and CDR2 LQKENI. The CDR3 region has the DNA TGTGCCAGCTCACCTCGGACTAGCCGCTCGGAGACCCAGTACTTC. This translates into CASSPRTSRSETQYF.

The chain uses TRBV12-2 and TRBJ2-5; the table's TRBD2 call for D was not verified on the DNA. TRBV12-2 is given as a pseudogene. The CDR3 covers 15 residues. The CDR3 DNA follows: TGTGCAAGTCGCTTTTATAGCGGGAGTGGTGAGACCCAGTACTTC. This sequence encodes CASRFYSGSGETQYF.

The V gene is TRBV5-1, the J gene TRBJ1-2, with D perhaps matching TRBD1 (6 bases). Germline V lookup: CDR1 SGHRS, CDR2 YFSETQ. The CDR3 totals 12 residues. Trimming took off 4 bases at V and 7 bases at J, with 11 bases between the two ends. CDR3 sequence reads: CASSPLQGGYTF. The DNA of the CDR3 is TGCGCCAGCAGCCCTTTACAGGGTGGCTACACCTTC.

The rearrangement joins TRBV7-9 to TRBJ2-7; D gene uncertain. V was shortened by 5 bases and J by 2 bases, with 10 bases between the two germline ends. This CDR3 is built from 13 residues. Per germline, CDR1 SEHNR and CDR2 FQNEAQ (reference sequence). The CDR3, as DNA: TGTGCCAGCAGCCTCGGTACTACCTACGAGCAGTACTTC. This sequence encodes CASSLGTTYEQYF.

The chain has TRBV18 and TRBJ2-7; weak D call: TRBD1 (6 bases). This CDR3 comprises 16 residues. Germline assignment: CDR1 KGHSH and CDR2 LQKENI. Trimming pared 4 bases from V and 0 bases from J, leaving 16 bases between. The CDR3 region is CASSRKSTGLSYEQYF. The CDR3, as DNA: TGTGCCAGCTCACGTAAATCGACAGGCCTCTCCTACGAGCAGTACTTC. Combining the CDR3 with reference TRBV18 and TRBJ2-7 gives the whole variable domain NAGVMQNPRHLVRRRGQEARLRCSPMKGHSHVYWYRQLPEEGLKFMVYLQKENIIDESGMPKERFSAEFPKEGPSILRIQQVVRGDSAAYFCASSRKSTGLSYEQYFGPGTRLTVT.

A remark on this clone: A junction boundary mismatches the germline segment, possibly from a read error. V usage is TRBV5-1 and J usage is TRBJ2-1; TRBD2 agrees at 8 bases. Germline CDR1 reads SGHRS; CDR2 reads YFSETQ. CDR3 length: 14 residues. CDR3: CASSPNQVGLGWVF. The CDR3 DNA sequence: TGCGCCAGCAGCCCGAACCAAGTGGGACTAGGTTGGGTCTTC.